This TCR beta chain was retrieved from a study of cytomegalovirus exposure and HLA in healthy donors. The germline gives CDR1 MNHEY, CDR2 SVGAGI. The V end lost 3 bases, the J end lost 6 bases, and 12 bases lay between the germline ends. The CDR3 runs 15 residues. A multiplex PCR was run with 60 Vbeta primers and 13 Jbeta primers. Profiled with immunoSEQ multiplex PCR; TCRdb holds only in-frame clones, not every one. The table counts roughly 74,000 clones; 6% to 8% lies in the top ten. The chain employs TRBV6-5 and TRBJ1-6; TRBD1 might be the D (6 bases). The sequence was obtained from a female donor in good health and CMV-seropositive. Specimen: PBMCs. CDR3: CASSYSRGGNSPLHF. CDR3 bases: TGTGCCAGCAGTTATAGCAGGGGCGGTAATTCACCCCTCCACTTT.